The 26 T cell receptor beta chains below were found in one sample sequenced in a study of T-cell reconstitution after alpha-beta-depleted transplantation in children (dated by TCRdb to the mid-2010s). Library method: PCR. TCRdb records Illumina HiSeq 2500 as the sequencer. Molecular barcoding was employed in the preparation of TCR libraries, with unique molecular identifiers being used to normalize TCRbeta repertoire quantification. TCRdb applied fastp at Q25 and MiXCR to the public reads, then kept only in-frame beta chains. Every CDR3 protein is listed once, alongside the most common genes and DNA of its rows. The sample data list hundreds of thousands of distinct CDR3 sequences, and 16% of these were observed just once. Of the sample, over 0.95% falls within the top ten clones. The sequenced sample was PBMCs from the stem cell graft donor, obtained from the stem cell graft. The source of these receptors is a human donor who donated a stem cell graft to a child with acute myeloid leukemia.

In regard to this clonotype: Sequence at one end of the junction differs from germline and may be a read error. The chain joins TRBV29-1 to TRBJ2-1; 10 positions agree with TRBD2. Germline lookup yields CDR1 SQVTM and CDR2 ANQGSEA. The CDR3 sequence is 16 residues long. Here the CDR3 DNA reads TGCAGCGGCCGTAGCGGGGGGCCAGCGGGAGGAAATGAGCAGATCTTC. It translates to CSGRSGGPAGGNEQIF.

The sample holds many counts of this clonotype. The chain employs TRBV20-1 and TRBJ2-7; 10 positions agree with TRBD2. In germline, CDR1 is DFQATT, CDR2 SNEGSKA (reference sequence). The CDR3 spans 13 residues. J lost 2 bases, V lost 2 bases, and 0 bases had no gene match. This CDR3 reads CSARLAGAYEQYV. CDR3 nucleotides: TGCAGTGCTAGACTAGCGGGGGCCTACGAGCAGTACGTC.

The chain joins TRBV5-6 to TRBJ1-1; unclear D gene. Germline V CDR1 and CDR2: SGHDT, YYEEEE. V lost 1 base and J lost 1, with 14 bases in between. This CDR3 comprises 16 residues. CDR3 sequence (DNA): TGTGCCAGCAGCTTGAAGGAGACCCGCCCGAACACTGAAGCTTTCTTT. The encoded protein is CASSLKETRPNTEAFF.

The chain is built from TRBV20-1 and TRBJ2-5; maybe TRBD2 (5 bases). This CDR3 spans 14 amino acids. In germline, CDR1 is DFQATT, CDR2 SNEGSKA (reference sequence). V lost 6 bases and J lost 0, with 14 bases in between. The chain's CDR3 is CSAGGEGYQETQYF. CDR3 DNA sequence: TGCAGTGCCGGAGGAGAGGGCTACCAAGAGACCCAGTACTTC.

With regard to this clonotype: Just one base apart from a much larger clone, this may be a read error. This chain connects TRBV21-1 to TRBJ1-2. TRBV21-1 is described as a pseudogene. This CDR3 region has 14 residues. CDR3 region: CASSRIGITYGYTF. The CDR3 bases are TGTGCCAGCAGCAGAATCGGAATTACCTATGGCTACACCTTC.

This clonotype was observed a few times. The rearrangement joins TRBV12-3 or TRBV12-4 to TRBJ2-3; 10 bases are a match to TRBD2. After removal of 10 bases from V and 5 bases from J, the junction contained 12 bases not matched to a gene. This CDR3 contains 15 residues. This chain's CDR3 is CAISAGGPWVDTQYF. In DNA form, the CDR3 reads TGTGCCATCTCAGCGGGGGGGCCTTGGGTAGATACGCAGTATTTT.

V is TRBV15 and J is TRBJ2-1; TRBD2 matches at 14 bases. This CDR3 is 16 amino acids long. The J segment lost 5 bases and the V segment lost 1 base, leaving 1 base of the junction unmatched. Germline V gene data show CDR1 as LNHNV and CDR2 as YYDKDF (reference sequence). CDR3 coding DNA: TGTGCCACCAGCAGAGGACTAGCGGGGGGGGACAATGAGCAGTTCTTC. Translated: CATSRGLAGGDNEQFF.

The chain joins TRBV14 to TRBJ1-6; D remains unclear. V shed 2 bases and J shed 9 bases, with 2 bases lying between them. The CDR3 loop spans 11 amino acids. Germline CDR1 SGHDN, CDR2 FVKESK. The CDR3 region is CASSQSSPLHF. The CDR3 region has the DNA TGTGCCAGCAGCCAATCTTCACCCCTCCACTTT.

The sample holds many counts of this clonotype. V and J are TRBV27 and TRBJ2-3; the D gene could be TRBD1 or TRBD2 (5 bases each). V lost 4 bases and J 6 bases, leaving 14 bases between the germline ends. Germline CDR1 MNHEY, CDR2 SMNVEV (reference sequence). CDR3 size: 14 residues. The DNA of the CDR3 is TGTGCCAGCAGTTCGGGGCGCGGGTTTGATACGCAGTATTTT. Amino acids: CASSSGRGFDTQYF.

In its sample, this clonotype was seen a few times. The chain recombines TRBV11-1 with TRBJ2-1; 8 bases are a match to TRBD2. The germline V gene encodes CDR1 SGHAT and CDR2 FQDESV (reference sequence). V was clipped by 4 bases and J by 3 bases; unmatched bases: 11. The length of the CDR3 is 17 residues. The CDR3 nucleotides are TGTGCCAGCAGCTCGACTAGCGCTCTGGGTTTCTACAATGAGCAGTTCTTC. Its translation: CASSSTSALGFYNEQFF.

Many counts were recorded for this clonotype. The chain has TRBV29-1 and TRBJ2-5, with a possible D match to TRBD1 (6 bases). CDR1 is SQVTM and CDR2 is ANQGSEA in the germline V gene. V gave up 1 base and J gave up 4 bases, with 22 bases separating them. The length of the CDR3 is 17 residues. CDR3 bases: TGCAGCGTTGAAGTTTGGGTGGGGGCAGGCTTCGGAGAGACCCAGTACTTC. Its protein is CSVEVWVGAGFGETQYF.

There are many counts of this clonotype. This chain connects TRBV20-1 to TRBJ2-3, with D unclear. The germline CDR1 and CDR2 sequences are DFQATT and SNEGSKA (reference sequence). This CDR3 spans 13 amino acids. Trimming pared 6 bases from V and 1 base from J, leaving 11 bases between. The CDR3 DNA reads as TGCAGTGCCTTCCTCTTTGGCACAGATACGCAGTATTTT. Translation: CSAFLFGTDTQYF.

The chain joins TRBV7-9 to TRBJ2-7; D may correspond to TRBD1 or TRBD2 (5 bases each). CDR3 length equals 15 residues. Trimming took 5 bases from V and 0 from J, leaving 14 bases between them. Germline V gene lookup returns CDR1 SEHNR and CDR2 FQNEAQ (reference sequence). The CDR3 sequence: CASSPRDLLSYEQYF. For the CDR3, the DNA is TGTGCCAGCAGCCCACGGGACCTCCTCTCCTACGAGCAGTACTTC. The full variable domain, rest sourced from reference TRBV7-9 and TRBJ2-7, is DTGVSQNPRHKITKRGQNVTFRCDPISEHNRLYWYRQTLGQGPEFLTYFQNEAQLEKSRLLSDRFSAERPKGSFSTLEIQRTEQGDSAMYLCASSPRDLLSYEQYFGPGTRLTVT.

This clonotype has at least ten counts. The chain employs TRBV6-5 and TRBJ2-3, with 8 nucleotides matching TRBD2. The junction had 7 bases not matched to a gene; V was cut back by 2 bases and J by 0 bases. Germline-derived CDR1 and CDR2 are MNHEY and SVGAGI. This CDR3 spans 17 amino acids. The DNA of the CDR3 is TGTGCCAGCAGTTACCGGGGGGGCCGGACTAGCACAGATACGCAGTATTTT. The encoded protein is CASSYRGGRTSTDTQYF.

Ten or more counts support this clonotype. The chain joins TRBV29-1 to TRBJ2-7; no firm D call. The CDR3 consists of 11 residues. V lost 0 bases and J lost 7, with 7 bases in between. Germline V lookup: CDR1 SQVTM, CDR2 ANQGSEA. CDR3: CSVEDHGEQYF. CDR3 DNA: TGCAGCGTTGAAGATCATGGGGAGCAGTACTTC.

The chain carries TRBV7-9 and TRBJ2-3, with 7 bases aligning to TRBD2. J was trimmed by 2 bases and V by 1 base; bases with no gene match: 6. Germline V CDR1 and CDR2: SEHNR, FQNEAQ (reference sequence). The CDR3 runs 16 residues. The CDR3, as DNA: TGTGCCAGCAGCTTAGTCCTAGCGGCCATCACAGATACGCAGTATTTT. As protein: CASSLVLAAITDTQYF.

This clonotype turned up a few times. The V and J genes are TRBV12-3 or TRBV12-4 and TRBJ2-3, with TRBD1 matching 9 bases. This CDR3 contains 16 residues. V lost 5 bases and J lost 2; bases outside the gene matches: 8. The CDR3 sequence is CASSPYRGRVTDTQYF. CDR3 in DNA: TGTGCCAGCAGTCCTTACAGGGGGCGAGTCACAGATACGCAGTATTTT.

In DNA, the CDR3 is TGTGCCAGCAGCGACAACAGGGGGGCGAACACCGGGGAGCTGTTTTTT. Translating it yields CASSDNRGANTGELFF. This chain links TRBV7-9 with TRBJ2-2, with 8 bases fitting TRBD1. Germline V gives CDR1 SEHNR, CDR2 FQNEAQ (reference sequence). The CDR3 loop spans 16 amino acids. V lost 5 bases and J lost 0; bases outside the gene matches: 5.

This chain links TRBV12-2 with TRBJ2-3; TRBD2, the D gene given by the table, was not confirmed from the DNA. TRBV12-2 is assigned pseudogene status. This CDR3 has 16 residues. CDR3 loop: CASRFREEGEADTQYF. The DNA of the CDR3 is TGTGCAAGTCGCTTCAGGGAGGAAGGGGAAGCAGATACGCAGTATTTT.

V and J are TRBV9 and TRBJ1-2, with 7 bases matching TRBD1. CDR3 length: 15 residues. V lost 4 bases, J lost 4 bases, and 10 bases stayed unmatched. The germline V gene encodes CDR1 SGDLS and CDR2 YYNGEE. DNA of the CDR3: TGTGCCAGCAGCCTAACCGGGACAGAAATCTATGGCTACACCTTC. It translates to CASSLTGTEIYGYTF.

This chain joins TRBV4-2 and TRBJ2-3; TRBD2 matches at 8 bases. CDR1 is LGHNA, CDR2 YNFKEQ, per germline. Trimming cost V 0 bases and J 2 bases; bases outside gene matches: 7. The CDR3 has 17 residues. Here the CDR3 DNA reads TGTGCCAGCAGCCAAGAGGGAACTAGCGGTACCACAGATACGCAGTATTTT. This encodes CASSQEGTSGTTDTQYF.

This clonotype has at least ten counts. This sequence joins TRBV20-1 and TRBJ2-7; D is possibly TRBD1 (5 bases). This CDR3 comprises 14 residues. Per the germline V gene, CDR1 is DFQATT and CDR2 is SNEGSKA (reference sequence). Trimming left V 6 bases short and J 3 bases short, with 18 bases between. CDR3 nucleotides: TGCAGTGCCATACCCCAGGGTTCAGGCTACGAGCAGTACTTC. Translation: CSAIPQGSGYEQYF.

The chain uses TRBV6-1 and TRBJ2-2; TRBD2 aligns across 12 bases. V was clipped by 5 bases and J by 7 bases; unmatched bases: 8. This CDR3 region has 16 residues. Per germline, CDR1 MNHNS and CDR2 SASEGT. The CDR3 loop is CASSPPSGGGGGELFF. CDR3 in DNA: TGTGCCAGCAGTCCACCTAGCGGGGGGGGTGGCGGGGAGCTGTTTTTT.

This clonotype was seen more than once but under ten times. The rearrangement joins TRBV12-3 or TRBV12-4 to TRBJ1-6; 8 bases line up with TRBD1. Losses at the gene ends were 5 bases for V and 5 bases for J; bases not matched to a gene: 14. CDR3 length: 18 amino acids. CDR3 bases: TGTGCCAGCAGTCGGGGGTGGGCAGGGGGCTCTGATAATTCACCCCTCCACTTT. This sequence encodes CASSRGWAGGSDNSPLHF.

This clonotype was picked up a small number of times. The genes are TRBV5-4 and TRBJ2-1; D gene unclear. This CDR3 is 13 amino acids long. Looked up from germline, CDR1 is SGHNT and CDR2 is YYREEE (reference sequence). Trimming shortened V by 3 bases and J by 5 bases, and 9 bases separated the two germline ends. This chain's CDR3 is CASSWWGDNEQFF. The CDR3 DNA reads TGTGCCAGCAGCTGGTGGGGTGACAATGAGCAGTTCTTC.

This clonotype appeared a few times. CDR3 region: CSARSRGHRSDTQYF. In DNA, the CDR3 is TGCAGTGCCAGGTCCAGGGGGCATCGATCAGATACGCAGTATTTT. This chain uses TRBV20-1 with TRBJ2-3; TRBD1 matches at 8 bases. This CDR3 spans 15 amino acids. V shed 6 bases and J 4 bases; nucleotides not matched to a gene: 12. CDR1 DFQATT and CDR2 SNEGSKA come from the germline V gene (reference sequence).